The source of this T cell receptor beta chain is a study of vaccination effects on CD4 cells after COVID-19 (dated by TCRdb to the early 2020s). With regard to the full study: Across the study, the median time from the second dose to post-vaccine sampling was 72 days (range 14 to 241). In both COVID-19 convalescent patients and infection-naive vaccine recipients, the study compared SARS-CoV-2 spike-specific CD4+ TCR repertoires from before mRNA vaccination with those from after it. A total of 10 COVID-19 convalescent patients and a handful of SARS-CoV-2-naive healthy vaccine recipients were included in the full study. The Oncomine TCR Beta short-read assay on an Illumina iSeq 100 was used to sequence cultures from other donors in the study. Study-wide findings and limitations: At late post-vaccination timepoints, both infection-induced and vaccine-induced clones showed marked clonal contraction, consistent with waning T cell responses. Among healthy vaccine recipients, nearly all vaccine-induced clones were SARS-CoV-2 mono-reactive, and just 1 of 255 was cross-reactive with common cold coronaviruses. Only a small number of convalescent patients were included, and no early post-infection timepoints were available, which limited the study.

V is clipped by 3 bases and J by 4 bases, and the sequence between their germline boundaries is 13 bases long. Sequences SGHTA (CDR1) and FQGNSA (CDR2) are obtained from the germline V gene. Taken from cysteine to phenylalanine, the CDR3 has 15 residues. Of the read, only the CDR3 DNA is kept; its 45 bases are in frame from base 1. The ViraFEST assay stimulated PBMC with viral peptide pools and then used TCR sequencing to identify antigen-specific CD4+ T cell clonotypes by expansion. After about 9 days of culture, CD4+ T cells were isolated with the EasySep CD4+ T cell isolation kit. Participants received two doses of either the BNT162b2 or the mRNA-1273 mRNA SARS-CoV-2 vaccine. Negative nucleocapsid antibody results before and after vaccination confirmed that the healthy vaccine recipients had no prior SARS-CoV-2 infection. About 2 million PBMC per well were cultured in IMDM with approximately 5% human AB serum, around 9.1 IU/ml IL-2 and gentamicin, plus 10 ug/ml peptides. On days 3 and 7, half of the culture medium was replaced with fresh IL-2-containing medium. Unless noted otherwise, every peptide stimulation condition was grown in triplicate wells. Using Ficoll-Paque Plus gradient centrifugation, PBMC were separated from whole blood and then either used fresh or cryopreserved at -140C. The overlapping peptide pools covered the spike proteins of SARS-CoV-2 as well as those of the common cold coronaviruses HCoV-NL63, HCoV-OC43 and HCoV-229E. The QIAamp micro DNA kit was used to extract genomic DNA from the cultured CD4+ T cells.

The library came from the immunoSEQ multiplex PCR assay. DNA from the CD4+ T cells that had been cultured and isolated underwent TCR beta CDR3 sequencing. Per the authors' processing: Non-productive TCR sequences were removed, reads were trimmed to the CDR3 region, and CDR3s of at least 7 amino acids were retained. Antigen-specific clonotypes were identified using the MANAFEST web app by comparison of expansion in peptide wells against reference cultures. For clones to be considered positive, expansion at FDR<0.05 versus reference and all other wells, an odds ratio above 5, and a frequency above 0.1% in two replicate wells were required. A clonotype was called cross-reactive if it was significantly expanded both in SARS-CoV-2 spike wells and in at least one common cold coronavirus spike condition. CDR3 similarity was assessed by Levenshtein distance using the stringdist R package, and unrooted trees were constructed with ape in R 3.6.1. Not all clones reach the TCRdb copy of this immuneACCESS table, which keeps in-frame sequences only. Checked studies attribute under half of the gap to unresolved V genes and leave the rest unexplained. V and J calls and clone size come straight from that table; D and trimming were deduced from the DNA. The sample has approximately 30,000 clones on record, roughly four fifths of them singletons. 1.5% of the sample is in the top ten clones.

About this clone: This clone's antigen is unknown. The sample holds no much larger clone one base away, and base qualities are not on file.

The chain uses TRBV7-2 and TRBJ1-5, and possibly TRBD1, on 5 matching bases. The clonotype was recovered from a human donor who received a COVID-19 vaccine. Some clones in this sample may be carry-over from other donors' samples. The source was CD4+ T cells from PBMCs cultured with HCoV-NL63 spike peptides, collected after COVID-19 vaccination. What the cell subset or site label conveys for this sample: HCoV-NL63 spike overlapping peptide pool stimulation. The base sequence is TGTGCCAGCAGCTTCGGGACTTTCGGTAATCAGCCCCAGCATTTT. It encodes CASSFGTFGNQPQHF.